These 14 T cell receptor beta chains came from one sample sequenced in a study of technical replicates of blood from a few donors (dated by TCRdb to about 2017). The protocol used for the library was the immunoSEQ multiplex PCR assay. TCRdb's version of the immuneACCESS table is confined to in-frame rearrangements and falls short of the full clone set. An unresolved V gene accounts for under half of the shortfall where checked; the remainder is of unknown origin. The sample table records more than 90,000 clones; approximately 94% of these occur just once. The top ten hold 0.23% of the sample. The sequenced sample consisted of T cells isolated from PBMCs. The source of these receptors is a human donor in good health.

V usage is TRBV2 and J usage is TRBJ1-2; D not certain. This CDR3 spans 12 amino acids. V lost 7 bases and J lost 3, with 9 bases in between. In germline, CDR1 is SNHLY, CDR2 FYNNEI. The CDR3 sequence is CASIPGDYGYTF. In DNA form, the CDR3 reads TGTGCCAGCATTCCGGGAGACTATGGCTACACCTTC.

V usage is TRBV30 and J usage is TRBJ2-7; TRBD2 might be the D (6 bases). Germline V gene data show CDR1 as GTSNPN and CDR2 as SVGIG (reference sequence). This CDR3 has 14 amino acids. The V end lost 1 base, the J end lost 3 bases, and 13 bases lay between the germline ends. CDR3 sequence (DNA): TGTGCCTGGAGTGGCGGGACGGCCTACTACGAGCAGTACTTC. Encoded protein: CAWSGGTAYYEQYF.

The chain couples TRBV27 to TRBJ2-2, with D perhaps matching TRBD1 (6 bases). From germline, CDR1 is MNHEY and CDR2 SMNVEV (reference sequence). This CDR3 comprises 14 residues. V was cut by 9 bases and J by 7 bases, with 18 bases left in between. Written as DNA, the CDR3 is TGTGCCAGTGCGATGTTGGGGGCCGGCGGGGAGCTGTTTTTT. Its translation: CASAMLGAGGELFF.

The chain joins TRBV7-8 to TRBJ1-5; 8 bases match TRBD1. Germline values: CDR1 SGHVS, CDR2 FQNEAQ. The V and J ends lost 5 bases and 7 bases, in that order; junction bases with no gene match: 4. This CDR3 has 13 amino acids. CDR3: CASSPDRGQPQHF. Here the CDR3 DNA reads TGTGCCAGCAGCCCTGACAGGGGACAGCCCCAGCATTTT. The full variable domain, with the rest looked up from reference TRBV7-8 and TRBJ1-5, is GAGVSQSPRYKVAKRGQDVALRCDPISGHVSLFWYQQALGQGPEFLTYFQNEAQLDKSGLPSDRFFAERPEGSVSTLKIQRTQQEDSAVYLCASSPDRGQPQHFGDGTRLSIL.

V usage is TRBV25-1 and J usage is TRBJ2-1, with a weak D call TRBD2 (5 bases). The V end lost 3 bases, the J end lost 5 bases, and 8 bases lay between the germline ends. This CDR3 has 13 amino acids. Germline values: CDR1 MGHDK, CDR2 SYGVNS. This chain's CDR3 is CASSDTRDNEQFF. CDR3 DNA: TGTGCCAGCAGTGATACTAGGGACAATGAGCAGTTCTTC.

V and J are TRBV2 and TRBJ1-5; a possible D gene is TRBD1 (5 bases). The CDR3 is made up of 16 amino acids. Germline CDR1 reads SNHLY; CDR2 reads FYNNEI. Trimming removed 2 bases at V and 2 bases at J, with 13 bases between. CDR3 bases: TGTGCCAGCAGTGAATCCAGGGCAGGAGGCAATCAGCCCCAGCATTTT. Its protein is CASSESRAGGNQPQHF.

The V call is TRBV2, the J call TRBJ1-5; 7 bases line up with TRBD1. From germline, CDR1 is SNHLY and CDR2 FYNNEI. With V trimmed by 6 bases and J by 0 bases, 5 bases remained unmatched. The CDR3 consists of 15 residues. This CDR3 reads CASSGTDYSNQPQHF. CDR3 in DNA: TGTGCCAGCAGCGGGACAGATTATAGCAATCAGCCCCAGCATTTT. The full variable domain, in which reference TRBV2 and TRBJ1-5 provide the parts outside the CDR3, is EPEVTQTPSHQVTQMGQEVILRCVPISNHLYFYWYRQILGQKVEFLVSFYNNEISEKSEIFDDQFSVERPDGSNFTLKIRSTKLEDSAMYFCASSGTDYSNQPQHFGDGTRLSIL.

The rearrangement links TRBV6-6 to TRBJ1-2; TRBD1 is a possible D gene (5 bases). The CDR3 is 15 amino acids. Trimming removed 8 bases at V and 0 bases at J, with 16 bases between. CDR1 and CDR2 (germline): MNHNY, SVGAGI (reference sequence). Here the CDR3 reads CASSINQGTNYGYTF. DNA of the CDR3: TGTGCCAGCTCAATCAACCAGGGAACTAACTATGGCTACACCTTC.

The V and J genes are TRBV30 and TRBJ1-2; tentatively, D is TRBD1 (6 bases). V was trimmed by 5 bases and J by 0 bases, leaving 19 bases between them. From germline, CDR1 is GTSNPN and CDR2 SVGIG (reference sequence). There are 16 residues in the CDR3. The CDR3 region is CAWDEQGMASNYGYTF. The CDR3 DNA follows: TGTGCCTGGGATGAACAGGGAATGGCATCTAACTATGGCTACACCTTC.

This clone was detected once. The germline gene is not matched at one end of the junction; a read error may be the cause. The chain's CDR3 is CASSLGAAFTYEQYF. The CDR3 nucleotides read TGTGCTAGCAGCTTAGGGGCAGCCTTTACCTACGAGCAGTACTTC. V gene TRBV7-7 combines with J gene TRBJ2-7; tentatively, D is TRBD1 (5 bases). This CDR3 is built from 15 residues. The V gene's germline CDR1 is SSHAT and CDR2 FNYEAQ (reference sequence). The full variable domain, rest sourced from reference TRBV7-7 and TRBJ2-7, is GAGVSQSPRYKVTKRGQDVTLRCDPISSHATLYWYQQALGQGPEFLTYFNYEAQPDKSGLPSDRFSAERPEGSISTLTIQRTEQRDSAMYRCASSLGAAFTYEQYFGPGTRLTVT.

This clone was recorded only once. This sequence joins TRBV7-9 and TRBJ2-1; no definite D call. Trimming shortened V by 4 bases and J by 7 bases, and 5 bases separated the two germline ends. This CDR3 spans 11 amino acids. The germline V gene has CDR1 SEHNR and CDR2 FQNEAQ (reference sequence). The CDR3 nucleotides read TGTGCCAGCAGCTATCGTAATGAGCAGTTCTTC. This translates into CASSYRNEQFF.

CDR3 region: CASSLDRANYGYTF. The CDR3, as DNA: TGTGCCAGCAGTTTGGACAGGGCCAACTATGGCTACACCTTC. The chain couples TRBV27 to TRBJ1-2, with 8 nucleotides matching TRBD1. The V gene end was trimmed by 3 bases and the J gene end by 2 bases; junction bases not matched to a gene: 2. The CDR3 loop spans 14 amino acids. Germline V gene lookup returns CDR1 MNHEY and CDR2 SMNVEV (reference sequence).

The chain has TRBV10-1 and TRBJ2-1; 7 bases are shared with TRBD2. Germline V lookup: CDR1 WNHNN, CDR2 SYGVQD (reference sequence). Unmatched junction bases numbered 2, after V lost 0 bases and J lost 0 bases. The CDR3 is 16 residues long. In DNA, the CDR3 is TGCGCCAGCAGTGAGTCGGGGGGGTACTCCTACAATGAGCAGTTCTTC. Its translation: CASSESGGYSYNEQFF.

This rearrangement joins TRBV19 to TRBJ2-3; 7 bases fit TRBD2. The CDR3 length is 15 residues. The germline V gene encodes CDR1 LNHDA and CDR2 SQIVND (reference sequence). The ends lost 3 bases at V and 1 base at J; junction bases unmatched: 4. As DNA, the CDR3 is TGTGCCAGTAGTATCGCTAGCGGCGGCACAGATACGCAGTATTTT. Translated: CASSIASGGTDTQYF.